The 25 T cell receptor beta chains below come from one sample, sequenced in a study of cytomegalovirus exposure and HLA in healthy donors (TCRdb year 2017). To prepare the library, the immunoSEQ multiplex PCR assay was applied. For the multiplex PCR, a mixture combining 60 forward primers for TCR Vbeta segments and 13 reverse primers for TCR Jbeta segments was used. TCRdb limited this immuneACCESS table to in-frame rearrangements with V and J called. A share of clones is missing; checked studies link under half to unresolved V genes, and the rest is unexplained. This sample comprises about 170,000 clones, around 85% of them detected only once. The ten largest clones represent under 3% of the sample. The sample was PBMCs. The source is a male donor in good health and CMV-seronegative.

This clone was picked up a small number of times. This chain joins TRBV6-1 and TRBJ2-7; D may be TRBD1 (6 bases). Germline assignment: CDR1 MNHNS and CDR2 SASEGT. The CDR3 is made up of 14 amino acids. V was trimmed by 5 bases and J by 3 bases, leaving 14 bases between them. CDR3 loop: CASSPPGHSYEQYF. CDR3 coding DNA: TGTGCCAGCAGTCCTCCGGGACACAGCTACGAGCAGTACTTC.

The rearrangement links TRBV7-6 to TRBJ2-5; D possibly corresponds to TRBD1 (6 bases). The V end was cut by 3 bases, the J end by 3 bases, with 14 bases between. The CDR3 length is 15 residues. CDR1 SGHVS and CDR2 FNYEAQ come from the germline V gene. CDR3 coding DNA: TGTGCCAGCAGCTTGACCGGGACACTTAAAGAGACCCAGTACTTC. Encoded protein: CASSLTGTLKETQYF. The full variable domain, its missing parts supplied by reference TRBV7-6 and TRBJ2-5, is GAGVSQSPRYKVTKRGQDVALRCDPISGHVSLYWYRQALGQGPEFLTYFNYEAQQDKSGLPNDRFSAERPEGSISTLTIQRTEQRDSAMYRCASSLTGTLKETQYFGPGTRLLVL.

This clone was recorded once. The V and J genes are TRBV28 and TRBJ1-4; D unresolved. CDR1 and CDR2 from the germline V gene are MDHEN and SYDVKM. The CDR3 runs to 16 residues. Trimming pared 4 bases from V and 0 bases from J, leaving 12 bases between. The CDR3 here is CASSSGVAPTNEKLFF. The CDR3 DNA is TGTGCCAGCAGTTCGGGTGTTGCACCAACTAATGAAAAACTGTTTTTT.

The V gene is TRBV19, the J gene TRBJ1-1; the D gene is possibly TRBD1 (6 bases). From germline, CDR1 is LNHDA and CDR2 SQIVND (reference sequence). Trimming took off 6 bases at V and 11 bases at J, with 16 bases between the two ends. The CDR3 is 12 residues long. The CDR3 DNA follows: TGTGCCAGTAGCCTGGTTGGGACACCTGCTTTCTTT. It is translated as CASSLVGTPAFF. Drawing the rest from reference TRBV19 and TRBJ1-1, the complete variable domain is DGGITQSPKYLFRKEGQNVTLSCEQNLNHDAMYWYRQDPGQGLRLIYYSQIVNDFQKGDIAEGYSVSREKKESFPLTVTSAQKNPTAFYLCASSLVGTPAFFGQGTRLTVV.

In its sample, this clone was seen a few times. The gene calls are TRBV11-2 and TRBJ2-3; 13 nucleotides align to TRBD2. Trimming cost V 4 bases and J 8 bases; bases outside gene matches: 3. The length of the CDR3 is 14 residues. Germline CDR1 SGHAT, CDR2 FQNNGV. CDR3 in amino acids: CASSSGLAGVTQYF. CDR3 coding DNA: TGTGCCAGCAGCTCTGGACTAGCGGGGGTTACGCAGTATTTT.

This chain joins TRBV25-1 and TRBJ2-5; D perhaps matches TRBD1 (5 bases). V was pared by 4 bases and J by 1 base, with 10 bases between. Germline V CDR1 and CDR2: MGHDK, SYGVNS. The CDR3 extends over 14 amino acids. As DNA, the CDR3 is TGTGCCAGCAGTGTGGACACTCTCCAAGAGACCCAGTACTTC. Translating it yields CASSVDTLQETQYF.

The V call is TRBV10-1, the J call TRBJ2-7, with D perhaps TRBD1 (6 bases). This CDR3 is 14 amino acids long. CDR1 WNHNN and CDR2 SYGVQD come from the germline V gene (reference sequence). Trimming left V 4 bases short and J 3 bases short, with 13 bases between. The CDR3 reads CASSAAGDIYEQYF. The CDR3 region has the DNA TGCGCCAGCAGTGCGGCAGGGGATATCTACGAGCAGTACTTC.

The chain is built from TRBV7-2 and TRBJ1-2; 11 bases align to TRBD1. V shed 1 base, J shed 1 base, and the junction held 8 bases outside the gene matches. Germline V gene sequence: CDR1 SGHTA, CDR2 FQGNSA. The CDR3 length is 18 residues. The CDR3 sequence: CASSLVEGQGVLNYGYTF. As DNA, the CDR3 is TGTGCCAGCAGCTTAGTAGAGGGACAGGGGGTACTTAACTATGGCTACACCTTC. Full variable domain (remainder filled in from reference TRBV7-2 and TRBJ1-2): GAGVSQSPSNKVTEKGKDVELRCDPISGHTALYWYRQSLGQGLEFLIYFQGNSAPDKSGLPSDRFSAERTGGSVSTLTIQRTQQEDSAVYLCASSLVEGQGVLNYGYTFGSGTRLTVV.

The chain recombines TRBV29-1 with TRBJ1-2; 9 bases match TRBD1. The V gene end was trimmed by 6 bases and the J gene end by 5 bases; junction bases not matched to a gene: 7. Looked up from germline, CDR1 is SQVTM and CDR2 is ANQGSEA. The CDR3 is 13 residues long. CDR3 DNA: TGCAGCGTGGTTCTACAGGGGGCGTATGGCTACACCTTC. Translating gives CSVVLQGAYGYTF.

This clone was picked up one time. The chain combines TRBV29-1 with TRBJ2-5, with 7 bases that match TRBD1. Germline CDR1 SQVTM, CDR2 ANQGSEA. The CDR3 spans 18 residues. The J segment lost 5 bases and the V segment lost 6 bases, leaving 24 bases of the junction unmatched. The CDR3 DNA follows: TGCAGCGTGACTAAGGGGGCCCTACCCTCCAACCCCCGGGAGACCCAGTACTTC. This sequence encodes CSVTKGALPSNPRETQYF.

This chain's CDR3 is CASSGTGTEKLFF. The CDR3 DNA follows: TGTGCCAGTTCCGGGACAGGGACGGAAAAACTGTTTTTT. V and J are TRBV19 and TRBJ1-4; 9 bases are shared with TRBD1. The CDR3 is 13 residues long. Germline V gene data show CDR1 as LNHDA and CDR2 as SQIVND (reference sequence). Losses at the gene ends were 8 bases for V and 8 bases for J; bases not matched to a gene: 6.

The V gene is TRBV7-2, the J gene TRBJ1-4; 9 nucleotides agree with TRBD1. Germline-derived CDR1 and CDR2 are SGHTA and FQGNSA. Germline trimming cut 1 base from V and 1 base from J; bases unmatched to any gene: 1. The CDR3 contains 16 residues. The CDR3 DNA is TGTGCCAGCAGCTTAGACAGGGGGCGAACTAATGAAAAACTGTTTTTT. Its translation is CASSLDRGRTNEKLFF.

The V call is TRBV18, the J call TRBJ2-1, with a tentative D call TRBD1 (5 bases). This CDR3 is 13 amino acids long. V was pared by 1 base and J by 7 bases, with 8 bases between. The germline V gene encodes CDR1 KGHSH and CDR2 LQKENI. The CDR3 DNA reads TGTGCCAGCTCACCACTACAGGAGAATGAGCAGTTCTTC. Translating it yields CASSPLQENEQFF.

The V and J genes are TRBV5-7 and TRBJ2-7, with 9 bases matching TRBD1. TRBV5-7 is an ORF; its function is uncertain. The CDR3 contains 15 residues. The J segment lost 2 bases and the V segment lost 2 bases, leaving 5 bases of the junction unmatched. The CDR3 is CASSFPDRGAYEQYF. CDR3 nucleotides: TGTGCCAGCAGCTTCCCGGACAGGGGTGCCTACGAGCAGTACTTC.

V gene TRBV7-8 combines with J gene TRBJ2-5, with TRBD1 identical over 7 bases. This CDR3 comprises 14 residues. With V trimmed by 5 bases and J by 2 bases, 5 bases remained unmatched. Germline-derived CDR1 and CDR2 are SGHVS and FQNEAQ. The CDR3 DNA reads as TGTGCCAGCAGCAAGGGACAGCTACAAGAGACCCAGTACTTC. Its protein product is CASSKGQLQETQYF.

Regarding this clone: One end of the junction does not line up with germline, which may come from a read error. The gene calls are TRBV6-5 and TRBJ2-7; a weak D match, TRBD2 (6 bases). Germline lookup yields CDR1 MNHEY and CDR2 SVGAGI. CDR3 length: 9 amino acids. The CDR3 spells CARGTGLLF. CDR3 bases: TGTGCCAGAGGGACGGGACTCCTCTTC.

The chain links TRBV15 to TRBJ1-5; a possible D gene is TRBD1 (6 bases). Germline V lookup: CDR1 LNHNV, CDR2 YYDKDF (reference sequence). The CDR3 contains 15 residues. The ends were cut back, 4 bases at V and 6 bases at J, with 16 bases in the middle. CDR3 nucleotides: TGTGCCACCAGCACCAGGGGAGAGATGGGTCAGCCCCAGCATTTT. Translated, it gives CATSTRGEMGQPQHF.

CDR3 loop: CASSLGRNNEQYF. The CDR3 region has the DNA TGTGCCAGCAGCCTAGGGCGGAATAACGAGCAGTACTTC. The chain recombines TRBV7-9 with TRBJ2-7; D is unresolved. CDR3 length equals 13 residues. Trimming pared 5 bases from V and 5 bases from J, leaving 13 bases between. The germline V gene encodes CDR1 SEHNR and CDR2 FQNEAQ (reference sequence). Using reference TRBV7-9 and TRBJ2-7 for the parts outside the CDR3, the full variable domain is DTGVSQNPRHKITKRGQNVTFRCDPISEHNRLYWYRQTLGQGPEFLTYFQNEAQLEKSRLLSDRFSAERPKGSFSTLEIQRTEQGDSAMYLCASSLGRNNEQYFGPGTRLTVT.

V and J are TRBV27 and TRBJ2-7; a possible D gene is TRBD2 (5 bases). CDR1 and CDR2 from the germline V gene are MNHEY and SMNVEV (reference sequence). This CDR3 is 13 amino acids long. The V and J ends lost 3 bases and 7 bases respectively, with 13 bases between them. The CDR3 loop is CASSFLISGEQYF. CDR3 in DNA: TGTGCCAGCAGTTTCCTAATTTCGGGGGAGCAGTACTTC.

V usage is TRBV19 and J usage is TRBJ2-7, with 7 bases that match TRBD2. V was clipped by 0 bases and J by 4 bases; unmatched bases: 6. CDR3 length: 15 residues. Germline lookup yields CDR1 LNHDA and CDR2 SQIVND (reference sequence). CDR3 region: CASSIEWGGSYEQYF. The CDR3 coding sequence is TGTGCCAGTAGTATAGAATGGGGGGGAAGTTACGAGCAGTACTTC.

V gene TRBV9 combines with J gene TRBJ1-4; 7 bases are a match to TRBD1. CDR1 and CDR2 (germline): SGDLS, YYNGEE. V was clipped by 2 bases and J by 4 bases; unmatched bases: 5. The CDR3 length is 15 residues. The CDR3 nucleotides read TGTGCCAGCAGCGTCGGGGACAGACTTAATGAAAAACTGTTTTTT. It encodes CASSVGDRLNEKLFF. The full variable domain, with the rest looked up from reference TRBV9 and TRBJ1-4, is DSGVTQTPKHLITATGQRVTLRCSPRSGDLSVYWYQQSLDQGLQFLIQYYNGEERAKGNILERFSAQQFPDLHSELNLSSLELGDSALYFCASSVGDRLNEKLFFGSGTQLSVL.

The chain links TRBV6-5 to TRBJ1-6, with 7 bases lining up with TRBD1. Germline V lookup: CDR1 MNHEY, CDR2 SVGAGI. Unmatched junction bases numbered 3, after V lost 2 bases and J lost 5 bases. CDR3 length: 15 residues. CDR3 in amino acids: CASSYGTVDNSPLHF. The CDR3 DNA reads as TGTGCCAGCAGTTACGGGACAGTCGATAATTCACCCCTCCACTTT.

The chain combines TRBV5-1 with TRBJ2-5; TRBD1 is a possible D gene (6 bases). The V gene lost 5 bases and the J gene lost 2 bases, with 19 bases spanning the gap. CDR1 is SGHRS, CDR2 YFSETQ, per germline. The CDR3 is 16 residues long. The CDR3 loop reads CASSLGGPYGQETQYF. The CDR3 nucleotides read TGCGCCAGCAGTCTTGGGGGCCCTTACGGTCAAGAGACCCAGTACTTC.

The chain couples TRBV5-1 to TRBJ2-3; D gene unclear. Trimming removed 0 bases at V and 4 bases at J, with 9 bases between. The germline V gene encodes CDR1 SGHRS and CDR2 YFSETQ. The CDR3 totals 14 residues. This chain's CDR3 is CASSLAPSADTQYF. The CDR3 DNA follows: TGCGCCAGCAGCTTGGCCCCCTCGGCAGATACGCAGTATTTT. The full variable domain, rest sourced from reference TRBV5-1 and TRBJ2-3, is KAGVTQTPRYLIKTRGQQVTLSCSPISGHRSVSWYQQTPGQGLQFLFEYFSETQRNKGNFPGRFSGRQFSNSRSEMNVSTLELGDSALYLCASSLAPSADTQYFGPGTRLTVL.

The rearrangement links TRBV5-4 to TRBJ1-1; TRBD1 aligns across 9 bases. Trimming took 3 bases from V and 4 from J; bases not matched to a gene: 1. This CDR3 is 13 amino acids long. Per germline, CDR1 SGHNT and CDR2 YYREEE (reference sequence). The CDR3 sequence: CASSWDRATEAFF. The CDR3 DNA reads TGTGCCAGCAGCTGGGACAGGGCCACTGAAGCTTTCTTT.